The 11 T cell receptor beta chains listed next were all sequenced from one sample in a study of beta chain features in type 1 diabetes. The investigators reverse transcribed all of the isolated RNA, so they sequenced expressed TCRB transcripts. Libraries were prepared by immunoSEQ multiplex PCR; TCRdb keeps only in-frame clonotypes and omits some of them. The table lists 300,000 to 350,000 clones, 15% to 20% of them singletons. Specimen: naive CD4+ T cells from blood. These receptors were obtained from a woman aged 18 to 35 in good health.

This clone was detected a few times. The V call is TRBV2, the J call TRBJ2-5; D might be TRBD1 (5 bases). Deletions cut 4 bases from V and 7 bases from J, with 13 bases between. The germline V gene has CDR1 SNHLY and CDR2 FYNNEI. The CDR3 spans 13 residues. CDR3 bases: TGTGCCAGCAGTGTAGGGCAGGGCGGGACCCAGTACTTC. This translates into CASSVGQGGTQYF.

The chain combines TRBV4-1 with TRBJ2-7, with TRBD1 matching 9 bases. The CDR3 has 17 residues. Germline-derived CDR1 and CDR2 are MGHRA and YSYEKL. Trimming removed 3 bases from V and 5 bases from J; junction bases left unmatched: 14. This CDR3 is CASSQAEGGQGSNEQYF. The DNA for the CDR3 is TGCGCCAGCAGCCAGGCGGAGGGGGGACAGGGATCCAACGAGCAGTACTTC.

This clone was seen a handful of times. CDR3 amino acids: CASSLDGLSYEQYF. The CDR3 DNA reads as TGCGCCAGCAGCTTGGATGGGCTCTCCTACGAGCAGTACTTC. This chain connects TRBV5-1 to TRBJ2-7; no definite D call. The CDR3 consists of 14 residues. V lost 0 bases and J 0 bases, leaving 7 bases between the germline ends. CDR1 and CDR2 (germline): SGHRS, YFSETQ.

This clone was seen a few times. The sample carries other DNA sequences with the same CDR3. The V and J genes are TRBV18 and TRBJ2-5; a possible D gene is TRBD1 (5 bases). The germline gives CDR1 KGHSH, CDR2 LQKENI. Trimming cost V 3 bases and J 3 bases, with 8 bases left between them. CDR3 length equals 13 residues. The CDR3 bases are TGTGCCAGCTCACCGGGGCAAAAAGAGACCCAGTACTTC. Amino acids: CASSPGQKETQYF.

This clone was seen more than once but under ten times. The chain has TRBV5-4 and TRBJ1-1; 9 positions agree with TRBD1. Germline-derived CDR1 and CDR2 are SGHNT and YYREEE (reference sequence). The CDR3 is made up of 14 amino acids. The V segment lost 4 bases and the J segment 4 bases; nucleotides outside the gene matches: 5. The CDR3 DNA follows: TGTGCCAGCAGCCTGGGACAGGGAAGCACTGAAGCTTTCTTT. Residues: CASSLGQGSTEAFF.

The J gene is TRBJ2-7, the V gene TRBV7-2; 14 nucleotides agree with TRBD2. Germline values: CDR1 SGHTA, CDR2 FQGNSA. The CDR3 consists of 17 residues. J gave up 3 bases and V 7 bases, and 11 bases lay outside the gene matches. CDR3 nucleotide sequence: TGTGCCAGCATCCCAGACGGACTAGCGGGAGGATGCTACGAGCAGTACTTC. Translating it yields CASIPDGLAGGCYEQYF.

The V call is TRBV6-1, the J call TRBJ2-1, with D perhaps matching TRBD1 (6 bases). Germline V lookup: CDR1 MNHNS, CDR2 SASEGT. V lost 6 bases and J lost 3, with 12 bases in between. The CDR3 spans 14 residues. The CDR3 DNA is TGTGCCAGCAGCCGAATGGACAGCTACAATGAGCAGTTCTTC. Its translation: CASSRMDSYNEQFF.

The V call is TRBV18, the J call TRBJ2-1, with no clear D. The V end was cut by 6 bases, the J end by 2 bases, with 11 bases between. The germline V gene encodes CDR1 KGHSH and CDR2 LQKENI. The CDR3 is made up of 14 amino acids. The CDR3 sequence: CASSNGQTYNEQFF. The CDR3 region has the DNA TGTGCCAGCTCCAATGGGCAGACCTACAATGAGCAGTTCTTC.

The chain joins TRBV7-8 to TRBJ2-4; the match to TRBD2 covers 9 bases. The germline V gene encodes CDR1 SGHVS and CDR2 FQNEAQ. The ends lost 1 base at V and 7 bases at J; junction bases unmatched: 2. The CDR3 has 14 amino acids. Written as DNA, the CDR3 is TGTGCCAGCAGCTTAGGCGGGGGGGGGAACATTCAGTACTTC. As protein: CASSLGGGGNIQYF. The whole variable domain, remainder taken from reference TRBV7-8 and TRBJ2-4, is GAGVSQSPRYKVAKRGQDVALRCDPISGHVSLFWYQQALGQGPEFLTYFQNEAQLDKSGLPSDRFFAERPEGSVSTLKIQRTQQEDSAVYLCASSLGGGGNIQYFGAGTRLSVL.

This rearrangement joins TRBV5-4 to TRBJ2-4; D might be TRBD1 (6 bases). CDR1 is SGHNT and CDR2 is YYREEE in the germline V gene (reference sequence). The V end lost 1 base, the J end lost 3 bases, and 14 bases lay between the germline ends. CDR3 length: 16 residues. CDR3 amino acids: CASSLTGRLGKNIQYF. The CDR3 DNA reads as TGTGCCAGCAGCTTGACAGGGCGACTCGGCAAAAACATTCAGTACTTC.

This clone was observed a handful of times. The CDR3 DNA reads as TGTGCCAGCAGCGTTAGCGGGAGGTATGGGAATGAGCAGTTCTTC. Its protein is CASSVSGRYGNEQFF. The gene calls are TRBV11-3 and TRBJ2-1; 10 bases match TRBD2. V lost 5 bases and J lost 7; bases outside the gene matches: 8. From germline, CDR1 is SGHNT and CDR2 YENEEA. This CDR3 contains 15 residues. Full variable domain (rest looked up from reference TRBV11-3 and TRBJ2-1): EAGVVQSPRYKIIEKKQPVAFWCNPISGHNTLYWYLQNLGQGPELLIRYENEEAVDDSQLPKDRFSAERLKGVDSTLKIQPAELGDSAVYLCASSVSGRYGNEQFFGPGTRLTVL.